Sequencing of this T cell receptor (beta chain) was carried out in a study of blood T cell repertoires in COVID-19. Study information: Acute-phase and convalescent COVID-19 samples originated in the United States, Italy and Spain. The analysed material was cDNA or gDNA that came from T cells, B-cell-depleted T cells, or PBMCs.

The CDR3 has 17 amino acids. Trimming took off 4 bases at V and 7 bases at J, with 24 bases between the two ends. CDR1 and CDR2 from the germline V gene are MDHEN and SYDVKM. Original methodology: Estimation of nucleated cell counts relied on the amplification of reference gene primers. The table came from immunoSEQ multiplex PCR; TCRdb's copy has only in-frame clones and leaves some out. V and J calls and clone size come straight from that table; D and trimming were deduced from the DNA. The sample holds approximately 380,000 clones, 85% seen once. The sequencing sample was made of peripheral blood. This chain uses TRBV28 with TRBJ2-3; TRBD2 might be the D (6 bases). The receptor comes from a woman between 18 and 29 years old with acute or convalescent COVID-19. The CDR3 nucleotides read TGTGCCAGCAGTTCAATCCCGGGGGACTCTGCCCCCCATACGCAGTATTTT. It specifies CASSSIPGDSAPHTQYF. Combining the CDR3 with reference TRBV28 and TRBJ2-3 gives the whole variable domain DVKVTQSSRYLVKRTGEKVFLECVQDMDHENMFWYRQDPGLGLRLIYFSYDVKMKEKGDIPEGYSVSREKKERFSLILESASTNQTSMYLCASSSIPGDSAPHTQYFGPGTRLTVL.